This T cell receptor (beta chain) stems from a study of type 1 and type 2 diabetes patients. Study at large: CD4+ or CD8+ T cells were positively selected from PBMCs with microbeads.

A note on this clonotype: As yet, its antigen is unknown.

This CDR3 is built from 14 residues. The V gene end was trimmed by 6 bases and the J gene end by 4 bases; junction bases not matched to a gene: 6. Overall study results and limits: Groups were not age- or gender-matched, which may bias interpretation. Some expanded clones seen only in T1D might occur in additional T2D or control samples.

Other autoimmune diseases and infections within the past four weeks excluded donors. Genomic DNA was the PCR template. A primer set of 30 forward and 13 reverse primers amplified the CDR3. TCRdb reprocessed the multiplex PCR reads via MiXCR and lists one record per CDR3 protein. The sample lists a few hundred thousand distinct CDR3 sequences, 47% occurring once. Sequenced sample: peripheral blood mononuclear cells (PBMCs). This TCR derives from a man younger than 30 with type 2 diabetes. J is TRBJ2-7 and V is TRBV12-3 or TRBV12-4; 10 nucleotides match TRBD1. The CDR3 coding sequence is TGTGCCAGCAGCCGGCGGGGACAGGGGTACGAGCAGTACTTC. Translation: CASSRRGQGYEQYF.